Below are 27 T cell receptor beta chains sequenced from a single sample in a study. MiXCR was run by TCRdb on the 5' RACE reads, yielding one entry per CDR3 protein. The sample records tens of thousands of distinct CDR3 sequences, around 22% being singletons. Source material: memory CD4+ T cells sorted from blood. Documented subset: memory CD4+ T cells, CD4+CD45RO+CD25-. The receptors derive from a female donor with breast cancer.

In its sample, this clonotype was seen many times. The gene calls are TRBV7-3 and TRBJ2-1; D might be TRBD2 (5 bases). V was clipped by 5 bases and J by 1 base, with 9 bases between them. CDR3 length equals 14 residues. Germline CDR1 reads SGHTA; CDR2 reads FQGTGA. The CDR3 coding sequence is TGTGCCAGCAGCCGTAGCGAGTCCTACAATGAGCAGTTCTTC. It specifies CASSRSESYNEQFF. The full variable domain, completed using reference TRBV7-3 and TRBJ2-1, is GAGVSQTPSNKVTEKGKYVELRCDPISGHTALYWYRQSLGQGPEFLIYFQGTGAADDSGLPNDRFFAVRPEGSVSTLKIQRTERGDSAVYLCASSRSESYNEQFFGPGTRLTVL.

This sequence joins TRBV6-6 and TRBJ2-7; unclear D gene. V was trimmed by 0 bases and J by 1 base, leaving 4 bases between them. The CDR3 length is 13 residues. Germline V gene lookup returns CDR1 MNHNY and CDR2 SVGAGI (reference sequence). CDR3 region: CASSYSPSYEQYF. The CDR3 DNA follows: TGTGCCAGCAGTTACTCTCCGTCCTACGAGCAGTACTTC.

By share of the sample, this clonotype is medium-sized. This chain uses TRBV7-2 with TRBJ2-1, with 9 bases lining up with TRBD2. The germline gives CDR1 SGHTA, CDR2 FQGNSA. V trimming: 7 bases; J trimming: 0 bases; junction bases outside the gene matches: 10. This CDR3 region has 17 residues. For the CDR3, the DNA is TGTGCCAGCAAACCCGGGCTAGCGGGGAACTCCTACAATGAGCAGTTCTTC. Amino acids: CASKPGLAGNSYNEQFF.

V is TRBV15 and J is TRBJ2-7, with D uncertain. There are 14 residues in the CDR3. Germline V gene data show CDR1 as LNHNV and CDR2 as YYDKDF (reference sequence). Trimming pared 0 bases from V and 0 bases from J, leaving 6 bases between. The CDR3 protein is CATSRDRYSYEQYF. Here the CDR3 DNA reads TGTGCCACCAGCAGAGATCGATACTCCTACGAGCAGTACTTC.

The CDR3 nucleotides are TGCGCCAGCAGGGGGTCCAGTGACACTGAAGCTTTCTTT. This encodes CASRGSSDTEAFF. The chain combines TRBV4-1 with TRBJ1-1; D gene ambiguous. The length of the CDR3 is 13 residues. Germline V gene sequence: CDR1 MGHRA, CDR2 YSYEKL. The V end lost 6 bases, the J end lost 3 bases, and 11 bases lay between the germline ends.

In the case of this clonotype: A read error may account for a junction end that differs from germline. The chain uses TRBV7-9 and TRBJ1-4, with D maybe TRBD1 (5 bases). The germline CDR1 and CDR2 sequences are SEHNR and FQNEAQ (reference sequence). The CDR3 totals 15 residues. CDR3 DNA: TGTGCCAGCAGCTTAACGGGACCTCCTAATGAAAAACCGTTTTTT. This translates into CASSLTGPPNEKPFF.

This clonotype was detected ten times or more. V is TRBV4-3 and J is TRBJ2-7; TRBD2 matches 11 bases. There are 17 residues in the CDR3. Germline-derived CDR1 and CDR2 are LGHNA and YSLEER. V was clipped by 0 bases and J by 1 base; unmatched bases: 5. This CDR3 reads CASSQEQASGGSYEQYF. The CDR3 region has the DNA TGCGCCAGCAGCCAAGAACAGGCTAGCGGGGGGTCCTACGAGCAGTACTTC.

Details on this clonotype: A read error may explain this, as a much larger clone is one base away. This chain uses TRBV7-3 with TRBJ2-7; 7 bases line up with TRBD2. The CDR3 length is 13 residues. Germline V CDR1 and CDR2: SGHTA, FQGTGA. Trimming cost V 1 base and J 6 bases; bases outside gene matches: 3. CDR3 sequence reads: CASSLRGGSEQYF. Written as DNA, the CDR3 is TGTGCCAGCAGCTTAAGGGGGGGAAGCGAGCAGTACTTC.

V is TRBV3-1 and J is TRBJ2-1; tentatively, D is TRBD2 (6 bases). This CDR3 is built from 14 residues. The germline gives CDR1 LGHDT, CDR2 YNNKEL (reference sequence). The V end was cut by 4 bases, the J end by 2 bases, with 9 bases between. CDR3 coding DNA: TGTGCCAGCAGCCGGACTAATCCCTACAATGAGCAGTTCTTC. It specifies CASSRTNPYNEQFF.

This clonotype was seen repeatedly, ten times or more. The rearrangement uses TRBV6-5 and TRBJ1-1; tentatively, D is TRBD1 (6 bases). Germline CDR1 and CDR2: MNHEY and SVGAGI. Between the trimmed V and J ends, which lost 7 bases and 4 bases, there was a span of 10 bases. The CDR3 has 12 amino acids. The CDR3 DNA is TGTGCCAGCAAAGGGGGAGGCACTGAAGCTTTCTTT. Its translation is CASKGGGTEAFF.

This clonotype is labeled as medium-sized. This chain connects TRBV5-1 to TRBJ2-1, with 8 bases that match TRBD1. CDR1 SGHRS and CDR2 YFSETQ come from the germline V gene. Trimming removed 4 bases from V and 6 bases from J; junction bases left unmatched: 15. CDR3 length: 17 amino acids. The CDR3 region has the DNA TGCGCCAGCAGCCTAGCCAGGGGGCAGACTTCGGGCAATGAGCAGTTCTTC. Translated, it gives CASSLARGQTSGNEQFF.

The gene calls are TRBV13 and TRBJ2-1; a possible D gene is TRBD2 (5 bases). The CDR3 is made up of 16 amino acids. Germline values: CDR1 PRHDT, CDR2 FYEKMQ (reference sequence). The ends were cut back, 5 bases at V and 2 bases at J, with 16 bases in the middle. The CDR3 reads CASSPAGSSAYNEQFF. DNA for the CDR3: TGTGCCAGCAGCCCGGCGGGCAGTTCCGCCTACAATGAGCAGTTCTTC. Variable domain in full (rest from reference TRBV13 and TRBJ2-1): AAGVIQSPRHLIKEKRETATLKCYPIPRHDTVYWYQQGPGQDPQFLISFYEKMQSDKGSIPDRFSAQQFSDYHSELNMSSLELGDSALYFCASSPAGSSAYNEQFFGPGTRLTVL.

This clonotype came up a few times. The rearrangement joins TRBV27 to TRBJ2-7; weak D call: TRBD1 (5 bases). There are 14 residues in the CDR3. Trimming left V 3 bases short and J 2 bases short, with 11 bases between. The V gene's germline CDR1 is MNHEY and CDR2 SMNVEV (reference sequence). The DNA of the CDR3 is TGTGCCAGCAGTTTTGCAGGGCGAGCCTACGAGCAGTACTTC. Its protein product is CASSFAGRAYEQYF.

This sequence joins TRBV7-3 and TRBJ2-3; no definite D call. Trimming removed 6 bases at V and 5 bases at J, with 12 bases between. This CDR3 region has 13 residues. CDR1 is SGHTA, CDR2 FQGTGA, per germline. CDR3 protein: CASSLTLEDTQYF. DNA of the CDR3: TGTGCCAGCAGTCTAACCTTAGAAGATACGCAGTATTTT.

This clonotype was counted only a few times. The chain couples TRBV7-2 to TRBJ2-5; 9 nucleotides align to TRBD1. Germline V gene data show CDR1 as SGHTA and CDR2 as FQGNSA. CDR3 length equals 16 residues. With 2 bases clipped from V and 4 bases from J, the junction kept 8 bases outside the gene matches. The chain's CDR3 is CASSLFPRGQGETQYF. The CDR3, as DNA: TGTGCCAGCAGCTTATTTCCTCGGGGACAGGGAGAGACCCAGTACTTC.

The table lists this clonotype with a few counts. The rearrangement joins TRBV2 to TRBJ2-7; 8 bases agree with TRBD1. There are 14 residues in the CDR3. Germline V gene data show CDR1 as SNHLY and CDR2 as FYNNEI. J lost 7 bases, V lost 5 bases, and 10 bases had no gene match. The CDR3 here is CASSPSGQGTEQYF. The CDR3 DNA reads TGTGCCAGCAGTCCCTCCGGACAGGGAACGGAGCAGTACTTC.

This clonotype was seen a few times. The chain is built from TRBV7-9 and TRBJ2-2, with 11 bases identical to TRBD2. Per the germline V gene, CDR1 is SEHNR and CDR2 is FQNEAQ (reference sequence). This CDR3 region has 15 residues. Germline trimming cut 6 bases from V and 1 base from J; bases unmatched to any gene: 1. The chain's CDR3 is CASSLAGGNTGELFF. The CDR3 region has the DNA TGTGCCAGCAGTCTAGCGGGAGGGAACACCGGGGAGCTGTTTTTT.

This clonotype has just a few counts. The chain is built from TRBV5-1 and TRBJ1-6; TRBD1 might be the D (5 bases). V was pared by 4 bases and J by 10 bases, with 12 bases between. This CDR3 comprises 13 residues. Germline loops: CDR1 SGHRS, CDR2 YFSETQ. The CDR3 coding sequence is TGCGCCAGCAGCCCACACGGGGCCTCACCCCTCCACTTT. Translating it yields CASSPHGASPLHF.

There are many counts of this clonotype. The chain links TRBV4-1 to TRBJ2-7; possibly TRBD2 for D (5 bases). Germline loops: CDR1 MGHRA, CDR2 YSYEKL. The length of the CDR3 is 15 residues. V was cut by 4 bases and J by 5 bases, with 18 bases left in between. CDR3 residues: CASSRNWASFHEQYF. The CDR3 DNA sequence: TGCGCCAGCAGCCGAAATTGGGCTAGCTTCCACGAGCAGTACTTC.

About this clonotype: At one end, the junction sequence differs from germline, possibly due to a read error. The chain employs TRBV6-1 and TRBJ2-1; perhaps D is TRBD1 or TRBD2 (5 bases each). CDR1 and CDR2 from the germline V gene are MNHNS and SASEGT. The CDR3 has 14 residues. The CDR3 is CTADGQGPYSEQFF. CDR3 in DNA: TGTACGGCAGATGGGCAGGGACCATACAGTGAGCAGTTCTTC.

V and J are TRBV24-1 and TRBJ2-2; D may correspond to TRBD1 or TRBD2 (5 bases each). The CDR3 totals 16 residues. V was cut by 0 bases and J by 1 base, with 8 bases left in between. Germline CDR1 is KGHDR and CDR2 is SFDVKD. In DNA form, the CDR3 reads TGTGCCACCAGTGATTTGCGAGGGGAGAACACCGGGGAGCTGTTTTTT. This gives the protein CATSDLRGENTGELFF.

Points on this clonotype: A much larger clonotype is one base distant, so this may be a read error. The V and J genes are TRBV9 and TRBJ2-7; TRBD1 agrees at 9 bases. Germline V CDR1 and CDR2: SGDLS, YYNGEE. The CDR3 loop spans 15 amino acids. The CDR3 reads CAGSVGGTGNYEQYF. Written as DNA, the CDR3 is TGTGCCGGCAGCGTAGGCGGGACAGGGAACTACGAGCAGTACTTC.

This clonotype showed up many times. The chain carries TRBV6-5 and TRBJ2-7; 10 bases are shared with TRBD1. The J segment lost 7 bases and the V segment lost 4 bases, leaving 13 bases of the junction unmatched. The germline CDR1 and CDR2 sequences are MNHEY and SVGAGI. This CDR3 has 16 residues. CDR3 DNA sequence: TGTGCCAGCAGTTCCCTTGACATGACAGGGGGCTGGGAGCAGTACTTC. It specifies CASSSLDMTGGWEQYF.

As regards this clonotype: Compared with germline, one end of the junction differs, possibly owing to a read error. The V gene is TRBV5-1, the J gene TRBJ2-3, with a weak D call TRBD1 (6 bases). The CDR3 runs to 17 residues. The V gene's germline CDR1 is SGHRS and CDR2 YFSETQ. CDR3 in amino acids: CASSLEVAGVWPDTPYF. The CDR3 nucleotides are TGCGCCAGCAGCTTGGAAGTGGCAGGGGTATGGCCAGATACGCCGTATTTT. Drawing the rest from reference TRBV5-1 and TRBJ2-3, the complete variable domain is KAGVTQTPRYLIKTRGQQVTLSCSPISGHRSVSWYQQTPGQGLQFLFEYFSETQRNKGNFPGRFSGRQFSNSRSEMNVSTLELGDSALYLCASSLEVAGVWPDTPYFGPGTRLTVL.

The chain has TRBV14 and TRBJ2-1; D may be TRBD2 (7 bases). The V gene lost 1 base and the J gene lost 4 bases, with 14 bases spanning the gap. CDR3 length equals 16 residues. CDR1 and CDR2 from the germline V gene are SGHDN and FVKESK. CDR3 residues: CASSQAGGGQYNEQFF. For the CDR3, the DNA is TGTGCCAGCAGCCAAGCGGGCGGGGGCCAATACAATGAGCAGTTCTTC. Complete variable domain (other parts from reference TRBV14 and TRBJ2-1): EAGVTQFPSHSVIEKGQTVTLRCDPISGHDNLYWYRRVMGKEIKFLLHFVKESKQDESGMPNNRFLAERTGGTYSTLKVQPAELEDSGVYFCASSQAGGGQYNEQFFGPGTRLTVL.

This clonotype was counted at least ten times. The V and J genes are TRBV5-1 and TRBJ1-2; D not resolved. CDR1 SGHRS and CDR2 YFSETQ come from the germline V gene. There are 13 residues in the CDR3. V was shortened by 0 bases and J by 6 bases, with 9 bases between the two germline ends. The CDR3 loop reads CASSLDNVDGYTF. CDR3 DNA: TGCGCCAGCAGCTTGGACAACGTGGATGGCTACACCTTC. Supplemented by reference TRBV5-1 and TRBJ1-2, the full variable domain reads KAGVTQTPRYLIKTRGQQVTLSCSPISGHRSVSWYQQTPGQGLQFLFEYFSETQRNKGNFPGRFSGRQFSNSRSEMNVSTLELGDSALYLCASSLDNVDGYTFGSGTRLTVV.

Concerning this clonotype itself: This may arise from a read error, as a much more abundant clone is one base away. The gene calls are TRBV20-1 and TRBJ2-3; TRBD2 is a possible D gene (5 bases). Deletions cut 5 bases from V and 1 base from J, with 19 bases between. CDR1 is DFQATT, CDR2 SNEGSKA, per germline (reference sequence). This CDR3 spans 16 amino acids. CDR3 in DNA: TGCAGTGCTCGCTCGCGGCAAGCGGCGGGCACAGATACGCAGTATTTT. Translation: CSARSRQAAGTDTQYF.